Following are 24 T cell receptor beta chains from one sample sequenced in a study of radiotherapy plus CTLA-4 blockade in lung cancer. TCRdb's copy holds only in-frame clones and misses some; the assay was immunoSEQ multiplex PCR. This table has 60,000 to 70,000 clones, about 80% appearing once. The material was peripheral blood, obtained from a patient treated with radiotherapy plus ipilimumab. The source of these receptors is a human donor with non-small cell lung cancer who had a complete response to radiotherapy plus ipilimumab.

This clone has just a few counts. This rearrangement joins TRBV10-3 to TRBJ2-7; 7 bases are a match to TRBD1. CDR3 size: 11 residues. V lost 3 bases, J lost 11 bases, and 4 bases stayed unmatched. Germline CDR1 ENHRY, CDR2 SYGVKD. Here the CDR3 DNA reads TGTGCCATCAGTGACGACAGGGTAGAGTACTTC. Amino acid sequence: CAISDDRVEYF.

This rearrangement joins TRBV5-6 to TRBJ2-1; TRBD2 matches 11 bases. CDR3 length equals 17 residues. V lost 0 bases to trimming and J lost 6 bases; unmatched junction nucleotides: 8. Germline V gene sequence: CDR1 SGHDT, CDR2 YYEEEE. This CDR3 reads CASSLGSSGRTFNEQFF. The CDR3 nucleotides read TGTGCCAGCAGCTTGGGCTCTAGCGGGAGGACCTTCAATGAGCAGTTCTTC.

This sequence joins TRBV6-6 and TRBJ1-4; TRBD1 matches at 7 bases. Trimming cost V 6 bases and J 1 base; bases outside gene matches: 5. Germline V CDR1 and CDR2: MNHNY, SVGAGI (reference sequence). The CDR3 totals 15 residues. CDR3 protein: CASSPPGGTNEKLFF. The CDR3 nucleotides read TGTGCCAGCAGCCCCCCAGGGGGAACTAATGAAAAACTGTTTTTT.

The rearrangement links TRBV5-5 to TRBJ2-7, with 9 bases matching TRBD1. V gave up 0 bases and J gave up 6 bases; unmatched junction bases: 10. The CDR3 runs to 16 residues. Germline V CDR1 and CDR2: SGHKS, YYEKEE (reference sequence). CDR3 sequence reads: CASSLVGQGSVGEQYV. In nucleotides, the CDR3 is TGTGCCAGCAGCTTGGTGGGACAGGGTTCGGTCGGCGAGCAGTACGTC.

V gene TRBV15 combines with J gene TRBJ1-4, with a possible D match to TRBD1 (6 bases). Germline CDR1 LNHNV, CDR2 YYDKDF (reference sequence). The V end was cut by 0 bases, the J end by 9 bases, with 11 bases between. This CDR3 comprises 14 residues. CDR3 nucleotide sequence: TGTGCCACCAGCAGAGATCAGGGGAATCAAAAACTGTTTTTT. This translates into CATSRDQGNQKLFF.

This CDR3 is CASSLGHRGSKGQPQHF. The DNA for the CDR3 is TGTGCCAGCAGCTTGGGGCATCGGGGATCGAAGGGTCAGCCCCAGCATTTT. The chain joins TRBV5-8 to TRBJ1-5; no definite D call. Germline V gives CDR1 SGHTS, CDR2 YDEGEE. The CDR3 consists of 17 residues. Trimming took off 0 bases at V and 6 bases at J, with 19 bases between the two ends.

CDR3 sequence reads: CASSQRNGANVLTF. The DNA of the CDR3 is TGTGCCAGCAGTCAACGAAATGGGGCCAACGTCCTGACTTTC. This chain links TRBV5-5 with TRBJ2-6; unclear D gene. Trimming pared 5 bases from V and 3 bases from J, leaving 9 bases between. The CDR3 has 14 residues. Germline V gene data show CDR1 as SGHKS and CDR2 as YYEKEE (reference sequence).

The rearrangement joins TRBV6-4 to TRBJ1-1; D unclear. The CDR3 has 13 residues. V dropped 2 bases and J dropped 5 bases, with 9 bases sitting between them. The germline gives CDR1 MRHNA, CDR2 SNTAGT. CDR3 loop: CASSDRERTEAFF. For the CDR3, the DNA is TGTGCCAGCAGTGACAGGGAAAGGACTGAAGCTTTCTTT.

The sample holds one count of this clone. The V and J genes are TRBV9 and TRBJ2-3; possible D gene TRBD2, 5 bases. Trimming removed 0 bases at V and 0 bases at J, with 17 bases between. In germline, CDR1 is SGDLS, CDR2 YYNGEE. The CDR3 is 18 amino acids. The CDR3 nucleotides read TGTGCCAGCAGCGTAGGTAGAACTGGCGGAGGTAGCACAGATACGCAGTATTTT. This encodes CASSVGRTGGGSTDTQYF.

The chain couples TRBV7-2 to TRBJ1-1; D possibly corresponds to TRBD1 (5 bases). Germline V lookup: CDR1 SGHTA, CDR2 FQGNSA. The CDR3 covers 15 residues. Trimming pared 6 bases from V and 2 bases from J, leaving 16 bases between. The DNA of the CDR3 is TGTGCCAGCAGACGGGACTTACAACGAAACACTGAAGCTTTCTTT. Its protein product is CASRRDLQRNTEAFF. Together with reference TRBV7-2 and TRBJ1-1, the CDR3 gives the full variable domain: GAGVSQSPSNKVTEKGKDVELRCDPISGHTALYWYRQSLGQGLEFLIYFQGNSAPDKSGLPSDRFSAERTGGSVSTLTIQRTQQEDSAVYLCASRRDLQRNTEAFFGQGTRLTVV.

The chain uses TRBV28 and TRBJ2-5; D remains ambiguous. This CDR3 spans 15 amino acids. Trimming left V 5 bases short and J 1 base short, with 14 bases between. From germline, CDR1 is MDHEN and CDR2 SYDVKM. CDR3 amino acids: CASSPVGPGQETQYF. The CDR3, as DNA: TGTGCCAGCAGTCCTGTTGGGCCAGGCCAAGAGACCCAGTACTTC.

The CDR3 is CASRAGTREETQYF. The DNA for the CDR3 is TGCGCCAGCAGGGCCGGGACTAGAGAAGAGACCCAGTACTTC. This chain links TRBV10-2 with TRBJ2-5; 8 bases map to TRBD2. The CDR3 has 14 residues. V trimming: 6 bases; J trimming: 3 bases; junction bases outside the gene matches: 6. Germline CDR1 WSHSY, CDR2 SAAADI.

The chain has TRBV12-5 and TRBJ2-1; 7 nucleotides agree with TRBD1. The CDR3 is 11 residues long. Germline V gives CDR1 LGHNT, CDR2 FRNRAP. Trimming at V came to 5 bases and at J to 13 bases, leaving 5 bases not matched to a gene. The CDR3 spells CASGTGQTQFF. The CDR3 bases are TGTGCTAGTGGTACGGGACAGACTCAGTTCTTC.

There are a few counts of this clone. V gene TRBV7-9 combines with J gene TRBJ2-1; TRBD2 is a possible D gene (5 bases). Germline V CDR1 and CDR2: SEHNR, FQNEAQ (reference sequence). This CDR3 comprises 12 residues. Trimming pared 4 bases from V and 4 bases from J, leaving 5 bases between. CDR3 protein: CASSSGYNEQFF. The CDR3 bases are TGTGCCAGCAGCTCGGGGTACAATGAGCAGTTCTTC.

The chain recombines TRBV18 with TRBJ2-7; a weak D match, TRBD1 (5 bases). V was clipped by 4 bases and J by 7 bases, with 8 bases between them. CDR1 is KGHSH and CDR2 is LQKENI in the germline V gene. CDR3 length equals 11 residues. The CDR3 region has the DNA TGTGCCAGCTCACTGCGACAGGAGCAGTACTTC. Residues: CASSLRQEQYF.

About this clone: Within the sample, other DNA sequences also encode this same CDR3. The CDR3 DNA reads as TGCGCCAGCAGTGAGTCCGGAAGAACTGAAGCTTTCTTT. This codes for CASSESGRTEAFF. The V and J genes are TRBV10-1 and TRBJ1-1; D uncertain. Per germline, CDR1 WNHNN and CDR2 SYGVQD (reference sequence). Between the trimmed V and J ends, which lost 0 bases and 5 bases, there was a span of 7 bases. This CDR3 is built from 13 residues.

The chain recombines TRBV5-1 with TRBJ2-1; D is unresolved. V was trimmed by 5 bases and J by 8 bases, leaving 20 bases between them. Germline CDR1 SGHRS, CDR2 YFSETQ. This CDR3 spans 15 amino acids. The DNA for the CDR3 is TGCGCCAGCAGGGCTTCTAGAGCCACACACCATGAGCAGTTCTTC. Translated, it gives CASRASRATHHEQFF.

The chain employs TRBV5-5 and TRBJ1-1, with D hard to call. Germline loops: CDR1 SGHKS, CDR2 YYEKEE (reference sequence). The ends were cut back, 2 bases at V and 10 bases at J, with 9 bases in the middle. CDR3 length: 11 amino acids. The CDR3 loop is CASSFRKGAFF. As DNA, the CDR3 is TGTGCCAGCAGCTTCAGGAAAGGAGCTTTCTTT.

The chain couples TRBV6-5 to TRBJ2-3; either TRBD1 or TRBD2 may fit D (6 bases each). CDR3 length: 15 amino acids. Deletions cut 5 bases from V and 4 bases from J, with 16 bases between. The germline V gene has CDR1 MNHEY and CDR2 SVGAGI. Written as DNA, the CDR3 is TGTGCCAGCAGTCCCCGGGGGCTCAGGGCAGATACGCAGTATTTT. Its protein product is CASSPRGLRADTQYF.

This chain connects TRBV6-1 to TRBJ2-1, with D uncertain. From germline, CDR1 is MNHNS and CDR2 SASEGT. V lost 8 bases and J 0 bases, leaving 8 bases between the germline ends. The CDR3 length is 13 residues. The CDR3 region has the DNA TGTGCCAGCCAGGAGAGCTCCTACAATGAGCAGTTCTTC. It codes for CASQESSYNEQFF.

The chain recombines TRBV30 with TRBJ2-1, with a weak D call TRBD2 (6 bases). The V gene's germline CDR1 is GTSNPN and CDR2 SVGIG (reference sequence). The CDR3 runs 13 residues. CDR3 protein: CAGVGSSYNEQFF. The CDR3 nucleotides read TGTGCTGGGGTCGGGAGCTCCTACAATGAGCAGTTCTTC.

In this sample, this clone turned up once. The chain is built from TRBV9 and TRBJ2-1, with TRBD1 identical over 7 bases. The CDR3 loop spans 14 amino acids. The germline V gene has CDR1 SGDLS and CDR2 YYNGEE. With V trimmed by 1 base and J by 9 bases, 7 bases remained unmatched. In DNA form, the CDR3 reads TGTGCCAGCAGCGTAATCCAGGGGGTAGGTGAGCAGTTCTTC. Translating gives CASSVIQGVGEQFF. Using reference TRBV9 and TRBJ2-1 for the parts outside the CDR3, the full variable domain is DSGVTQTPKHLITATGQRVTLRCSPRSGDLSVYWYQQSLDQGLQFLIQYYNGEERAKGNILERFSAQQFPDLHSELNLSSLELGDSALYFCASSVIQGVGEQFFGPGTRLTVL.

There are a few counts of this clone. CDR3 DNA sequence: TGTGCCAGCAGCCCCCTAAGGTTGAAGGGGAGACTCTACAATGAGCAGTTCTTC. Its protein is CASSPLRLKGRLYNEQFF. V gene TRBV7-9 combines with J gene TRBJ2-1; D possibly matches TRBD1 or TRBD2 (5 bases each). The CDR3 spans 18 residues. Germline V gene sequence: CDR1 SEHNR, CDR2 FQNEAQ (reference sequence). Trimming took off 5 bases at V and 3 bases at J, with 23 bases between the two ends.

V usage is TRBV7-8 and J usage is TRBJ1-1; 9 bases align to TRBD1. V lost 5 bases to trimming and J lost 1 base; unmatched junction nucleotides: 2. The CDR3 extends over 14 amino acids. Germline V gene data show CDR1 as SGHVS and CDR2 as FQNEAQ. The CDR3 sequence is CASSLGQGNTEAFF. DNA of the CDR3: TGTGCCAGCAGCCTGGGACAGGGGAACACTGAAGCTTTCTTT.